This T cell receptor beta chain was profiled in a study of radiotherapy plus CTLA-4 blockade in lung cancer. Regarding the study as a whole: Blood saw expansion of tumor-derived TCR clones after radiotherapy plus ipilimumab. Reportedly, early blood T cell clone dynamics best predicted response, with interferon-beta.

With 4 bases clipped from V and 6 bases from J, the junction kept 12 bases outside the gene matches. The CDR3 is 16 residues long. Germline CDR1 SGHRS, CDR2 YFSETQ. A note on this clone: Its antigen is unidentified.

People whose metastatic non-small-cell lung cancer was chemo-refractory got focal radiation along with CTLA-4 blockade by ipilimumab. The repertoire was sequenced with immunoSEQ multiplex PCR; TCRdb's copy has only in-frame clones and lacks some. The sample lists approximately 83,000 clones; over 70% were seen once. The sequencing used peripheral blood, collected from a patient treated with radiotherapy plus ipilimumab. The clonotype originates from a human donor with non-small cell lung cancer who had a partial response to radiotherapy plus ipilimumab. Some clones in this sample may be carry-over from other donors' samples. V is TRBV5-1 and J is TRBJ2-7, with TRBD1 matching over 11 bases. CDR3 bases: TGCGCCAGCAGCCCAGTCTCCGGACAGGGGGCCGGCGAGCAGTACTTC. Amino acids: CASSPVSGQGAGEQYF.